This T cell receptor (beta chain) was retrieved from a study of shared T cell receptors in the human thymus (dated by TCRdb to the early 2020s). About the study as a whole: The study examined how self-reactive, shared T-cell receptor alpha chains are generated in the human thymus.

The CDR3 runs 16 amino acids, cysteine and phenylalanine included. Only the CDR3 region is kept as DNA, spanning 48 bases read in frame from base 1. CDR1 and CDR2 are drawn from the germline V gene: SGHDT, YYEEEE. A word on this clone: Its antigen remains undetermined. No per-base quality is available; no much larger clone lies one base away.

Libraries were prepared through the immunoSEQ multiplex PCR assay. The immuneACCESS repertoire file appears here via TCRdb, limited to in-frame rearrangements. These files lack a portion of the clones; in checked studies, under half of the deficit traces to unresolved V genes, and the cause of the others is not known. This sample is represented by 500,000 to 550,000 clones; approximately 78% of them were singletons. The ten largest clonotypes hold less than 0.015% of the sample. This same sample was also taken into another study, of human thymus T cells. As described in the second report: In Finland, the donors were immunologically healthy infants who were having open corrective cardiac surgery for congenital heart defects. The thymus tissue came from surgical resects taken out during corrective cardiac surgery. V and J gene segment usage appeared biased in both thymic and peripheral blood repertoires. Highly overlapping thymic TCR repertoires among unrelated individuals were reported in the related research. The study described the TCR alpha and beta repertoires in about eight infant thymus samples and a few matching peripheral blood samples. The cohort included about 6 male and a couple of female infants, with donor ages spanning 7 to 244 days. Thymocytes were mechanically released from the tissue and were stored as pellets of roughly 9-30 million cells at -70 degrees C. A QIAsymphony instrument was used to extract genomic DNA from the frozen cell pellets. The immunoSEQ multiplex PCR assay was used to amplify the TCRB and TCRAD loci from a standardized amount of quality-controlled genomic DNA. The V(D)J region was spanned by amplicons of a length sufficient to cover the CDR3 and to identify V and J genes. Through the commercial immunoSEQ service, the amplicons were sequenced on an Illumina platform. Primer bias and sequencing errors were corrected using previously described methods, and TCRAD and TCRB definitions followed the IMGT database. immunoSEQ Analyzer 3.0 and VDJTools were used for repertoire analysis, which covered basic statistics, V/J segment usage, diversity estimates, rarefaction and pairwise overlap. Diversity was estimated using the Chao1, ChaoE, Efron-Thisted, Shannon and inverse Simpson indices, and was also estimated on datasets down-sampled to the size of the smallest sample. Repertoire overlap used strict matching of CDR3 nucleotide sequence, V gene and J gene, with Jaccard-based multidimensional scaling clustering. Thymus samples yielded on average approximately 840,000 unique TCRB clonotypes, compared with some 83,000 from blood samples.

Sequenced material: thymocytes. The chain was built from TRBV5-6 and TRBJ2-1, with TRBD2 identical over 9 junction bases. This TCR came from a boy under two years old with a congenital heart defect. Donor details come from another sample of the same person, matched by shared clones. The CDR3 corresponds to CASVAGEGLYDNEQFF. The nucleotide sequence reads TGTGCTTCTGTAGCGGGAGAGGGCCTGTACGATAATGAGCAGTTCTTC.